The rows below give T cell receptor beta chains drawn from one sample of a study of early T cells in non-severe SARS-CoV-2 infection. TCRdb re-derived calls from the 5' RACE reads in MiXCR, one entry per CDR3 protein. The repertoire holds about 33,000 distinct CDR3 sequences, approximately 4.1% seen once, with more than 8% in the top ten. Sample: whole blood. Receptors originate from an adult who was a healthcare worker with PCR-confirmed SARS-CoV-2 infection or an uninfected control (not recorded which). CDR3s include the opening cysteine and the closing phenylalanine or tryptophan.

j_gene,v_gene,CDR3aa
TRBJ2-1,TRBV5-8,CASSLGTDLLGNEQFF
TRBJ2-3,TRBV18,CASSPPLAGSDTQYF
TRBJ1-4,TRBV6-4,CASSPTATNEKLFF
TRBJ2-1,TRBV4-2,CASSQARDNEQFF
TRBJ1-1,TRBV5-4,CASSLRDRAAFF
TRBJ2-2,TRBV3-1,CASRKLAGGSTGELFF
TRBJ2-3,TRBV12-3/TRBV12-4,CANSRDTQYF
TRBJ2-7,TRBV12-3/TRBV12-4,CASSSAQGGYYEQYF
TRBJ1-1,TRBV9,CASSVQGTGTEAFF
TRBJ2-7,TRBV6-2/TRBV6-3,CASSYSPAYEQYF
TRBJ2-3,TRBV5-6,CASSLGRVDTQYF
TRBJ1-4,TRBV6-6,CASRQVVEKLFF
TRBJ2-2,TRBV7-3,CASSLYSAGGADNTGELFF
TRBJ1-4,TRBV4-3,CASSQAAREKLFF
TRBJ2-1,TRBV5-8,CASSLGSGSEQFF
TRBJ2-7,TRBV2,CASSQSYEQYF
TRBJ2-3,TRBV6-1,CASGLPSTDTQYF
TRBJ2-1,TRBV5-1,CASSPGGLGDREVNEQFF
TRBJ1-4,TRBV4-1,CASSHGAGGGNEKLFF
TRBJ1-1,TRBV3-1,CASSHTGTGGTEAFF
TRBJ1-2,TRBV12-3/TRBV12-4,CASSSQTYYYGYTF
TRBJ1-2,TRBV16,CASSQLSANYGYTF
TRBJ2-7,TRBV7-2,CTSSLAGLYEQYF
TRBJ1-1,TRBV12-3/TRBV12-4,CASRKTGERSTEAFF
TRBJ2-3,TRBV12-5,CASGFFAGSSTDTQYF
TRBJ1-2,TRBV7-2,CASSLPGSRSGYGYTF
TRBJ1-5,TRBV27,CASTPLGQAAYSNQPQHF
TRBJ2-1,TRBV7-9,CASSLVSGIHNEQFF
TRBJ2-1,TRBV29-1,CSVGSEYNEQFF
TRBJ2-2,TRBV6-4,CASSDSSQSHTGELFF
TRBJ2-3,TRBV9,CASSVEGGVGDTQYF
TRBJ2-6,TRBV28,CASSWSGRYSGANVLTF
TRBJ2-3,TRBV20-1,CSARVAGDTQYF
TRBJ2-5,TRBV28,CAGAPRGRQETQYF
TRBJ2-5,TRBV20-1,CSARDLGWVQETQYF
TRBJ1-1,TRBV24-1,CATSGLGTEAFF
TRBJ2-3,TRBV7-2,CASSLRRESNTDTQYF
TRBJ2-1,TRBV29-1,CSVLREGENNEQFF
TRBJ2-6,TRBV10-3,CAISDGGSGANVLTF
TRBJ2-3,TRBV28,CASSLTGAGPARQYF
TRBJ1-6,TRBV4-3,CASSQDDEFAPLHF
TRBJ2-2,TRBV2,CASSEAVTGELFF
TRBJ2-3,TRBV7-6,CASSLYPSVDSGPDTQYF